This T cell receptor (beta chain) was found in a study of shared clonotypes between healthy human individuals. The germline CDR1 and CDR2 sequences are MDHEN and SYDVKM. V gave up 5 bases and J gave up 4 bases; unmatched junction bases: 10. The CDR3 extends over 16 amino acids. Assay used: immunoSEQ multiplex PCR; TCRdb lists only in-frame clones, some missing. Of 450,000 to 500,000 clones listed, 65% to 80% are singletons. V usage is TRBV28 and J usage is TRBJ2-1, with 8 nucleotides matching TRBD1. The clonotype originates from a middle-aged woman in good health. Some clones in this sample may be carry-over from other donors' samples. Material: PBMCs. CDR3: CASSPRGDRFYNEQFF. CDR3 nucleotide sequence: TGTGCCAGCAGTCCGAGAGGGGACAGGTTTTACAATGAGCAGTTCTTC.